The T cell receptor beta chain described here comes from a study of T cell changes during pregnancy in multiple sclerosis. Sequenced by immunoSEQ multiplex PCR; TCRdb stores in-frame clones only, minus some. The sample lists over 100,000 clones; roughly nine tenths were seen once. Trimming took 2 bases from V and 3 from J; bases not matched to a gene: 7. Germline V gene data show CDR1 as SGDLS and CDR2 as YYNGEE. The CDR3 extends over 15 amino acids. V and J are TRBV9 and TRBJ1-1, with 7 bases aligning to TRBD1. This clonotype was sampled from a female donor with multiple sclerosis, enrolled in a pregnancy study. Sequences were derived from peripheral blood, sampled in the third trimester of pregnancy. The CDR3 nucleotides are TGTGCCAGCAGCGTGACAGGGATAGGGTACACTGAAGCTTTCTTT. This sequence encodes CASSVTGIGYTEAFF.